These 5 T cell receptor beta chains originate from one sample sequenced in a study of blood T cells in healthy people across ages. Through a sample-barcoded 5' primer and a J-beta primer mix, a second PCR was run for roughly 6 to 11 cycles. TCRdb re-derived calls from the 5' RACE reads in MiXCR, one entry per CDR3 protein. This table has some 1.5 million distinct CDR3 sequences, approximately 39% appearing once. Input material: blood. The origin of the receptors is a woman under 30 in good health.

The chain recombines TRBV2 with TRBJ2-3, with 15 bases that match TRBD2. This CDR3 comprises 21 residues. Trimming cost V 7 bases and J 3 bases; bases outside gene matches: 20. CDR1 and CDR2 from the germline V gene are SNHLY and FYNNEI. The CDR3 DNA reads as TGTGCCAGCAACGCCCGCCAGGGACTAGCGGGAGGTGTTGGGGAAACAGATACGCAGTATTTT. This sequence encodes CASNARQGLAGGVGETDTQYF.

CDR3 in DNA: TGTGCCAGCAGTCACACCCTAGCGGGTACAAGGCCGCAGTTCTTC. Translating gives CASSHTLAGTRPQFF. The V gene is TRBV6-2 or TRBV6-3, the J gene TRBJ2-1, with 8 nucleotides matching TRBD2. J was trimmed by 12 bases and V by 5 bases; bases with no gene match: 15. The CDR3 is 15 residues long. Looked up from germline, CDR1 is MNHEY and CDR2 is SVGEGT.

The chain couples TRBV20-1 to TRBJ2-3, with 7 positions matching TRBD2. CDR3 length: 15 residues. The germline V gene has CDR1 DFQATT and CDR2 SNEGSKA (reference sequence). The trim removed 2 bases at V and 4 bases at J, leaving 9 bases unmatched. The CDR3 reads CSARQRAGVADTQYF. The CDR3 DNA reads as TGCAGTGCTAGACAGAGGGCGGGGGTGGCAGATACGCAGTATTTT.

This chain connects TRBV12-3 or TRBV12-4 to TRBJ2-3; perhaps TRBD1 as D (5 bases). The V end lost 6 bases, the J end lost 3 bases, and 16 bases lay between the germline ends. The CDR3 is 15 residues long. The CDR3 sequence: CASRPTRTRTDTQYF. CDR3 sequence (DNA): TGTGCCAGCAGGCCGACAAGGACACGGACAGATACGCAGTATTTT.

This chain joins TRBV20-1 and TRBJ2-7; D tentatively fits TRBD1 or TRBD2 (5 bases each). CDR1 DFQATT and CDR2 SNEGSKA come from the germline V gene (reference sequence). Between the trimmed V and J ends, which lost 1 base and 3 bases, there was a span of 10 bases. CDR3 size: 13 residues. The CDR3: CSARVLRGYEQYF. The CDR3 region has the DNA TGCAGTGCTAGAGTTCTGAGGGGCTACGAGCAGTACTTC.